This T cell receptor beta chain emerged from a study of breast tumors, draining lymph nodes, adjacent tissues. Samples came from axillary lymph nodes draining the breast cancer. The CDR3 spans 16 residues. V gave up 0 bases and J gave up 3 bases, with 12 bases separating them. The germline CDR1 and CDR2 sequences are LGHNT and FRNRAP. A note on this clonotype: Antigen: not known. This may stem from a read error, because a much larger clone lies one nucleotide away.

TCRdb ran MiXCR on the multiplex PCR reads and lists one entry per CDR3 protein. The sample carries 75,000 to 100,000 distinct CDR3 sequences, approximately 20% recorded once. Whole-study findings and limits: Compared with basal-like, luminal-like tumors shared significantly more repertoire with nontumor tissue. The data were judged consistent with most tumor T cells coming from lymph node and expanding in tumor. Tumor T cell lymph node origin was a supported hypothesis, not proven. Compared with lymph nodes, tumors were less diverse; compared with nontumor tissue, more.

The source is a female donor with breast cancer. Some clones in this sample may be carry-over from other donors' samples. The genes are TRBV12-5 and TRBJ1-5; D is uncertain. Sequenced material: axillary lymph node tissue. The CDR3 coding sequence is TGTGCTAGTGGTTTGGTACTAAATCAGCACAATCAGCCCCAGCATTTT. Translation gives CASGLVLNQHNQPQHF.